What follows describes a single T cell receptor (beta chain). Antigen specificity is unknown. The CDR3 length is 14 residues. The ends were cut back, 5 bases at V and 2 bases at J, with 12 bases in the middle. In germline, CDR1 is SGDLS, CDR2 YYNGEE. TCR beta CDR3 regions were amplified from RNA. With the HTBI primer set, the TCR CDR3 went through a first round of RT-PCR. TCRdb reanalysed the multiplex PCR reads using MiXCR and keeps one entry per CDR3 protein. This table has a few hundred thousand distinct CDR3 sequences, 15% to 18% appearing once. The data are from a study of T cells in Graves' hyperthyroidism and ophthalmopathy. Study results and limitations: Also found in blood were most expanded thyroid clonotypes above 0.001.

Patients were excluded because of uncontrolled infection, other autoimmune disease, pregnancy or lactation. The PBMCs were taken from approximately 9 ml of fresh peripheral blood. The chain employs TRBV9 and TRBJ2-3, with D unresolved. This sequence was found in a woman younger than 30 with Graves' hyperthyroidism that later progressed to Graves' ophthalmopathy. Sequencing was carried out using blood. CDR3 nucleotides: TGTGCCAGCAGTCGTGGCGGAATCACAGATACGCAGTATTTT. This translates into CASSRGGITDTQYF.